The TCR beta chain described here comes from a study of blood T cell repertoires in COVID-19 (dated by TCRdb to about 2020). Regarding the complete study: Samples covering the acute and convalescent phases of COVID-19 were provided by collaborators in the United States, Italy and Spain. Where available, HLA class I and class II types were taken from metadata supplied by the sample provider and were not determined by assay-based typing. Samples came from the ongoing ImmuneRACE study (first 160 participants) plus 1,254 subjects from 6 global collaborators. The repertoires were made available in a free public database intended to serve as a resource for research on the immune response to SARS-CoV-2. The dataset comprised deeply sampled blood TCRbeta repertoires from subjects exposed to, actively infected with, or recovered from COVID-19. The prospective study material was composed of cDNA or gDNA derived from T cells, B-cell-depleted T cells, or PBMCs. Sample metadata almost always included a de-identified subject ID, COVID-19 status, age in years and sex. General conclusions and limits of the study: The quantity of clinical and demographic metadata differed by source and by participant and was supplied without curation.

The CDR3 measures 12 amino acids from cysteine to phenylalanine. Solely the CDR3 DNA is kept, with 36 bases framed from the first base. Relative to germline, V is 8 bases shorter and J is 7 bases shorter, with 12 bases between their ends. A note on this clone: No antigen is known for it. No base quality information exists; no much larger clone differs at one position.

Collaborating institutions collected whole blood in K2EDTA tubes following their own protocols. Collaborator samples were shipped for TCRbeta analysis as frozen whole blood, isolated PBMCs, or DNA extracted from either sample type. TCRbeta CDR3 regions were amplified from genomic DNA using the immunoSEQ Assay, a bias-controlled multiplex PCR. As for how the authors treated the data: The number of nucleated cells in each sample was estimated by amplification of reference gene primers within the assay. To quantify the absolute abundance of each unique TCRbeta CDR3 rearrangement, sequence reads were collapsed and filtered. Productive Simpson clonality was computed per sample as the square root of Simpson's diversity index over productive rearrangements. The clones in this table, taken by TCRdb from immuneACCESS, are in-frame only. Not every clone is retained; where verified, under half of the shortfall comes from an unresolved V gene, and the cause of the rest is unknown. V, J and clone size are those of that table, while D and trimming were read from the DNA. For this sample there are approximately 35,000 clones; about 87% appear just once. The ten largest clones take up 35% to 50% of the sample.

The receptor was derived from a human donor in a cohort sampled during active COVID-19. The V and J segments used are TRBV12-3 or TRBV12-4 and TRBJ2-1; the D gene remains uncertain. The specimen sequenced was peripheral blood. The nucleotides read TGTGCCAGCCGCCGACTCGAAAATGAGCAGTTCTTC. This sequence encodes CASRRLENEQFF.